The sequence of this T cell receptor (beta chain) was determined in a study of metastatic and nonmetastatic thyroid tumors. Study at large: Repertoire comparisons spanned blood and tumor or nodule tissue from malignant and benign thyroid patients. Study observations and caveats: In both blood and tumor samples, TCR beta diversity was reported significantly higher for malignant than benign nodules.

Patients had received no treatment of any kind before thyroid surgery. About this clone itself: Its antigen remains unidentified.

Germline V gene sequence: CDR1 SGHTA, CDR2 FQGTGA. The trim removed 5 bases at V and 5 bases at J, leaving 7 bases unmatched. CDR3 size: 15 residues. Original analysis: A papillary thyroid cancer distant-metastasis classifier was built from CDR3 differences across clinicopathological groups. TCRdb reprocessed the PCR reads using MiXCR. TCRdb's processing, not the authors', yielded these V and J calls. The sample lists thousands of clones; roughly 35% were seen once. The material sequenced was adjacent normal tissue. The clonotype originates from a male donor with papillary thyroid cancer or a benign thyroid nodule (not recorded which). Some clones in this sample may be carry-over from other donors' samples. The chain employs TRBV7-3 and TRBJ2-3; 10 bases line up with TRBD1. DNA for the CDR3: TGTGCCAGCAGCCGTTGGGGACAGGGGATAGATACGCAGTATTTT. Translating gives CASSRWGQGIDTQYF. Full variable domain (missing parts from reference TRBV7-3 and TRBJ2-3): GAGVSQTPSNKVTEKGKYVELRCDPISGHTALYWYRQSLGQGPEFLIYFQGTGAADDSGLPNDRFFAVRPEGSVSTLKIQRTERGDSAVYLCASSRWGQGIDTQYFGPGTRLTVL.